The 8 T cell receptor beta chains below were found in one sample sequenced in a study of neurological immune-mediated disorders. MiXCR, run by TCRdb on the 5' RACE reads, gives a single entry per CDR3 protein. The top ten hold 2.9% of the sample, which has more than 75,000 distinct CDR3 sequences, around 3.5% seen once. The source material was PBMCs. Receptors originate from a woman aged 45-60 years with multiple sclerosis.

This clonotype was counted ten times or more. The rearrangement joins TRBV4-1 to TRBJ1-4; D gene unclear. Trimming took off 5 bases at V and 8 bases at J, with 12 bases between the two ends. CDR3 length: 13 amino acids. Germline values: CDR1 MGHRA, CDR2 YSYEKL. The CDR3 spells CASSAGEGEKLFF. For the CDR3, the DNA is TGCGCCAGCAGCGCCGGGGAGGGAGAAAAACTGTTTTTT.

This clonotype was picked up many times. The chain joins TRBV9 to TRBJ2-1; 12 bases match TRBD1. The CDR3 has 14 residues. V shed 0 bases, J shed 9 bases, and the junction held 1 base outside the gene matches. Germline CDR1 is SGDLS and CDR2 is YYNGEE. In DNA, the CDR3 is TGTGCCAGCAGCGTAGGGGGACAGGGGGCTGAGCAGTTCTTC. Translation: CASSVGGQGAEQFF.

This clonotype was detected many times. J is TRBJ1-1 and V is TRBV11-2, with D possibly being TRBD1 (5 bases). Germline CDR1 SGHAT, CDR2 FQNNGV. V lost 0 bases and J lost 6, with 14 bases in between. This CDR3 is built from 15 residues. DNA of the CDR3: TGTGCCAGCAGCTTAGAGGGGCGGATAAGTTCTGAAGCTTTCTTT. Translation: CASSLEGRISSEAFF.

This clonotype was recorded many times. This chain joins TRBV7-2 and TRBJ1-3, with D possibly TRBD1 on 5 matching bases. This CDR3 comprises 14 residues. Germline V gene sequence: CDR1 SGHTA, CDR2 FQGNSA. V lost 4 bases and J 3 bases, leaving 10 bases between the germline ends. The CDR3 sequence: CASSYGGGGNTIYF. DNA of the CDR3: TGTGCCAGCAGCTATGGGGGGGGTGGAAACACCATATATTTT.

Notes on this clonotype: Given a much more abundant clone one base away, this may be a read error. The J gene is TRBJ2-7, the V gene TRBV7-2; D uncertain. Germline V gives CDR1 SGHTA, CDR2 FQGNSA. The CDR3 consists of 12 residues. CDR3: CDSSLDVAEQYF. The CDR3 DNA follows: TGTGACAGCAGCTTGGACGTTGCGGAGCAGTACTTC. The full variable domain, completed using reference TRBV7-2 and TRBJ2-7, is GAGVSQSPSNKVTEKGKDVELRCDPISGHTALYWYRQSLGQGLEFLIYFQGNSAPDKSGLPSDRFSAERTGGSVSTLTIQRTQQEDSAVYLCDSSLDVAEQYFGPGTRLTVT.

This clonotype appeared many times. This chain uses TRBV5-1 with TRBJ2-1; D may be TRBD1 (5 bases). The CDR3 length is 15 residues. CDR1 and CDR2 from the germline V gene are SGHRS and YFSETQ. With 3 bases removed from V and 9 bases from J, the gap between germline ends came to 19 bases. The CDR3 nucleotides are TGCGCCAGCAGCTCCCAGACTGGGGCGTCGGGTGAGCAGTTCTTC. It is translated as CASSSQTGASGEQFF.

At least ten counts were recorded for this clonotype. CDR3: CASSSSRGKLFF. As DNA, the CDR3 is TGTGCCAGCAGCTCTTCGCGCGGAAAACTGTTTTTT. The rearrangement links TRBV7-8 to TRBJ1-4, with D unresolved. Trimming stripped 4 bases from V and 10 bases from J, with 10 bases between. The CDR3 is 12 residues long. The germline CDR1 and CDR2 sequences are SGHVS and FQNEAQ.

This clonotype occurred many times. The rearrangement links TRBV20-1 to TRBJ2-2, with TRBD2 matching over 7 bases. Germline-derived CDR1 and CDR2 are DFQATT and SNEGSKA (reference sequence). V lost 0 bases and J lost 1; bases outside the gene matches: 5. The CDR3 has 16 amino acids. The DNA of the CDR3 is TGCAGTGCTAGAGATATTCGCGGGGGGAACACCGGGGAGCTGTTTTTT. Protein product: CSARDIRGGNTGELFF.